This T cell receptor (beta chain) emerged from a study of CD8+CD57+ T cells in acquired aplastic anemia (dated by TCRdb to the late 2010s). Study-wide context: On average, sorted CD4+ and CD8+ cells yielded roughly 3.4 ug of extracted DNA, with a range of roughly 0.18 to 30 ug. For healthy donor samples, the average read count was roughly 9.9 million for CD4+ cells and 11 million to 14 million for CD8+ cells. Results the study describes overall, beyond this receptor: Roughly 30 CD8+ CDR3 sequences were found to be shared between patients and controls, but these sequences appeared to be highly expressed in patients and within the immunodominant clones of the patients. No significant difference in CD8+ Simpson's diversity was found between patients and healthy controls (P=0.060).

Genomic DNA served as template for TCR beta VDJ combination and CDR3 sequence profiling. TCR repertoire sequencing was run on an Illumina HiSeq 2000. Per the original workflow: TRBV/TRBJ rearrangement plots, CDR3 size and DJ length profiles, and Simpson's diversity index were used to evaluate the repertoires. Whichever DNA sequence was most abundant in the deep sequencing data was defined as the immunodominant clone. CDR3 amino acid sequences were checked for sharing across subjects and were also compared against the VDJdb database and published repertoires. TCRdb redid the processing of the public reads, applying fastp at Q25 and MiXCR, and retained in-frame beta chains. One record per CDR3 amino acid sequence lists the most common genes and DNA. V and J calls and clone size were set by TCRdb, not the authors. Present in this sample are some 170,000 distinct CDR3 sequences, roughly 45% of which were seen just once. The ten largest clones represent 1.1% of the sample.

This clonotype was seen only a few times. Its antigen remains unidentified. No base quality information exists; no much larger clone differs at one position. Reading the germline V gene (reference sequence) gives CDR1 SGHAT and CDR2 FQDESV. V gives up 4 bases and J gives up 4 bases, and the segment between their germline ends measures 26 bases. CDR3 length: 19 amino acids, cysteine to phenylalanine. Of all the DNA, just the CDR3 is kept, 57 bases in frame from base 1. TCR repertoires of sorted CD4+ and CD8+ blood T cells from severe aplastic anemia patients and healthy subjects were deep-sequenced in the study. Ficoll-Paque density gradient centrifugation was used to isolate peripheral blood mononuclear cells. Before DNA was extracted, CD4+ and CD8+ T cells were sorted using either FACS or magnetic beads.

Material for sequencing was sorted CD4+, CD8+, or CD8+CD57+ T cells (not recorded which) from PBMCs. The rearranged segments are TRBV11-1 and TRBJ2-1; possibly the D gene is TRBD2, per 5 matching bases. The TCR was taken from a human donor in good health. The bases are TGTGCCAGCAGCTGGCAACCGGGGATGTCGGGCCATAGTTACAATGAGCAGTTCTTC. It is translated as CASSWQPGMSGHSYNEQFF.